The 10 T cell receptor beta chains listed next were all sequenced from one sample in a study of blood T cells in healthy people across ages. A sample-barcoded 5' primer and a J-beta primer mix were used in a second PCR of roughly 7 to 11 cycles. TCRdb re-called the 5' RACE reads through MiXCR, storing one row per CDR3 protein. This sample yields hundreds of thousands of distinct CDR3 sequences, of which under 30% are seen a single time; roughly a sixth belongs to the top ten. Sequencing was carried out using blood. The receptors stem from a woman older than 75 in good health.

The rearrangement joins TRBV2 to TRBJ1-1; no firm D call. Deletions cut 6 bases from V and 0 bases from J, with 8 bases between. The CDR3 is made up of 13 amino acids. Germline values: CDR1 SNHLY, CDR2 FYNNEI. CDR3 in amino acids: CASRPTLNTEAFF. The CDR3 coding sequence is TGTGCCAGCAGGCCGACACTGAACACTGAAGCTTTCTTT.

This clonotype has just a few counts. This chain uses TRBV18 with TRBJ1-5; D remains ambiguous. Trimming took off 6 bases at V and 6 bases at J, with 21 bases between the two ends. Per the germline V gene, CDR1 is KGHSH and CDR2 is LQKENI. The CDR3 runs to 16 residues. CDR3 in DNA: TGTGCCAGCTCGCCGAACGGAGGATCGGTGGCTCAGCCCCAGCATTTT. Translated, it gives CASSPNGGSVAQPQHF.

This clonotype has a count of ten or more. This chain uses TRBV20-1 with TRBJ1-2; weak D call: TRBD1 (5 bases). Looked up from germline, CDR1 is DFQATT and CDR2 is SNEGSKA (reference sequence). The CDR3 consists of 12 residues. V was pared by 0 bases and J by 4 bases, with 6 bases between. The CDR3 sequence is CSAREGPYGYTF. In DNA, the CDR3 is TGCAGTGCTAGAGAGGGGCCCTATGGCTACACCTTC.

This clonotype appeared many times. The chain is built from TRBV4-2 and TRBJ2-6; the D is unclear. Germline V gene data show CDR1 as LGHNA and CDR2 as YNFKEQ. This CDR3 contains 17 residues. V gave up 4 bases and J gave up 0 bases, with 13 bases separating them. The CDR3 coding sequence is TGTGCCAGCAGCCTGGGGTCCCAGAGCTCTGGGGCCAACGTCCTGACTTTC. It codes for CASSLGSQSSGANVLTF.

In the case of this clonotype: Its ends do not fully match the called genes, so a read error is possible. J is TRBJ1-3 and V is TRBV12-3 or TRBV12-4; the match to TRBD1 covers 7 bases. CDR3 length equals 13 residues. For the CDR3, the DNA is TGTGCCAGCAGTTTTAACAGGGGTAGCACCAGATATTTT. It encodes CASSFNRGSTRYF.

On this clonotype itself: A clone one base away is much larger, so this may be a read error. The chain recombines TRBV12-3 or TRBV12-4 with TRBJ1-2; possible D gene TRBD1, 5 bases. CDR3 size: 14 residues. CDR3 nucleotide sequence: TGTGCCACCAGTACCGGACACCCTTTATATGGCTACACCTTC. Its translation is CATSTGHPLYGYTF.

This clonotype is a singleton in its sample. The rearrangement links TRBV7-2 to TRBJ2-4; 7 bases fit TRBD2. The DNA end is a closer match to TRBJ2-5, so the J assignment may be wrong. The germline gives CDR1 SGHTA, CDR2 FQGNSA. The CDR3 totals 14 residues. Here the CDR3 DNA reads TGTGCCAGCAGCCGAACTAGCGATCAAGAGACCCAGTACTTC. It translates to CASSRTSDQETQYF.

This chain connects TRBV6-2 or TRBV6-3 to TRBJ1-1; TRBD1 matches at 7 bases. This CDR3 contains 15 residues. Germline CDR1 MNHEY, CDR2 SVGEGT. V gave up 7 bases and J gave up 2 bases; unmatched junction bases: 10. CDR3 in DNA: TGTGCCAGCACTTTCCAGGGGGGGGTAAACACTGAAGCTTTCTTT. Translating gives CASTFQGGVNTEAFF.

Only a few counts were recorded for this clonotype. Sequence at one end of the junction differs from germline and may be a read error. This chain links TRBV25-1 with TRBJ2-1; D not certain. The J call may be in error: the DNA end matches TRBJ2-7 better. This CDR3 has 14 residues. CDR1 is MGHDK and CDR2 is SYGVNS in the germline V gene. CDR3 protein: CVSSVGSRYNEQYF. The CDR3 DNA follows: TGTGTCAGCAGTGTGGGTTCCAGGTACAATGAGCAGTACTTC.

This clonotype showed up just a few times. A clone one base away is much larger, so this may be a read error. J is TRBJ2-1 and V is TRBV7-9; D gene ambiguous. The J call may be wrong; the DNA end is better matched by TRBJ2-7. This CDR3 has 15 residues. Germline assignment: CDR1 SEHNR and CDR2 FQNEAQ (reference sequence). The CDR3 spells CATDMWSRSYNEQYF. In DNA form, the CDR3 reads TGTGCCACTGATATGTGGAGTCGCTCCTACAATGAGCAGTACTTC.